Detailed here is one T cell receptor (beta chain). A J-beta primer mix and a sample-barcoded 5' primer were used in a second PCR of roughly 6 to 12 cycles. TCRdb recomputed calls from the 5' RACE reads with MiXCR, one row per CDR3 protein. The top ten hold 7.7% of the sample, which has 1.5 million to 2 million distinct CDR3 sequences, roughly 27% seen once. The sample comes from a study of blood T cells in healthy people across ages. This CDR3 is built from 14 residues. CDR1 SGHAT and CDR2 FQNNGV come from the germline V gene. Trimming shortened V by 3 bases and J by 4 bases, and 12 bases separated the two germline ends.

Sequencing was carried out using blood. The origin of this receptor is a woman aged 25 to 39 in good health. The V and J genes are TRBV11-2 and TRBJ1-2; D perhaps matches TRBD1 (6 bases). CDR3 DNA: TGTGCCAGCAGCTTCAGCCAGGGGTCCTATGGCTACACCTTC. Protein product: CASSFSQGSYGYTF.